These T cell receptor beta chains were read from a single sample in a study of T cells in localized non-small cell lung cancer. Data came from immunoSEQ multiplex PCR; TCRdb stores just in-frame clones and leaves some out. Here the sample spans 35,000 to 45,000 clones, roughly 90% being singletons. Sequenced here: peripheral blood, sampled before any cancer treatment. These receptors were taken from an older female donor with stage I squamous cell lung carcinoma. The CDR3 runs from the conserved cysteine through the conserved F or W. The order of the fields is CDR3 DNA, CDR3 protein, J gene, D gene, clone size, V gene. D genes are given only for firm matches. Expanded clones get a size class; other rows say once, few or many, or leave the size out.

TGTGCCAGCCGGCCCATGAGGTCCCCCTACGAGCAGTACTTC CASRPMRSPYEQYF TRBJ2-7 . . TRBV18
TGTGCCAGCAGCTCTACAGCCCAGCGCGAGCAGTACTTC CASSSTAQREQYF TRBJ2-7 . . TRBV5-6
TGTGCCAGCTCACCACCGAGGTATCAAGAGACCCAGTACTTC CASSPPRYQETQYF TRBJ2-5 . . TRBV18
TGCGCCAGCAGCCAAGACAACATCCCTACCGGGGAGCTGTTTTTT CASSQDNIPTGELFF TRBJ2-2 . . TRBV4-3
TGTGCCAGCAGCTTAGTACAGGGACGCTATGGCTACACCTTC CASSLVQGRYGYTF TRBJ1-2 . . TRBV7-2
TGTGCCAGCAGCAAAGCGCGAGGAAGGGGGGGCGGTCAGCCCCAGCATTTT CASSKARGRGGGQPQHF TRBJ1-5 . . TRBV21-1
TGTGCCAGTAGTCTCCGGACTAGCTCAGGGTCCGGGGAGCTGTTTTTT CASSLRTSSGSGELFF TRBJ2-2 TRBD2 . TRBV19
TGTGCCAGCAGCCCTGGGACCGGGGTGGACGAGCAGTACTTC CASSPGTGVDEQYF TRBJ2-7 . . TRBV5-8
TGTGCCAGCTCACCACGGGAGGGTAGCTCCTACGAGCAGTACTTC CASSPREGSSYEQYF TRBJ2-7 TRBD2 once TRBV18
TGTGCCAGCAGCTTAACGGGACGGGTAGGCGGGAGATCAGGAGAGACCCAGTACTTC CASSLTGRVGGRSGETQYF TRBJ2-5 TRBD2 . TRBV7-3
TGTGCCACCTCGAGGGCCGGCTCACTCAACTATGGCTACACCTTC CATSRAGSLNYGYTF TRBJ1-2 . . TRBV19
TGTGCCAGCTCACCGGCGGGAGTTAACTACAATGAGCAGTTCTTC CASSPAGVNYNEQFF TRBJ2-1 TRBD2 few TRBV18
TGCAGCGCCCGTCCCCGGGGGAACGGTGGCTACACCTTC CSARPRGNGGYTF TRBJ1-2 . . TRBV29-1
TGTGCCAGCAGCGTAGGGTATGACGGACCACGGTTCGCCTACGAGCAGTACTTC CASSVGYDGPRFAYEQYF TRBJ2-7 . few TRBV9
TGTGCCTGGAGTGTACTAGCGGGAGGGCCCAACAATGAGCAGTTCTTC CAWSVLAGGPNNEQFF TRBJ2-1 TRBD2 . TRBV30
TGTGCCAGCAGCTCCGTAGATCTGGCGCAGTATTTT CASSSVDLAQYF TRBJ2-3 . . TRBV11-1
TGTGCCAGCAGCTTGGGGGGCCCACGGGAAAAACTGTTTTTT CASSLGGPREKLFF TRBJ1-4 . . TRBV5-4
TGCGCCAGCAGCCTCCGACAGGGGGCCCCGCCCGAGCAGTACTTC CASSLRQGAPPEQYF TRBJ2-7 TRBD1 . TRBV4-1
TGTGCCAGCAGCACCGACCCCGCCCACGGGGAGCTGTTTTTT CASSTDPAHGELFF TRBJ2-2 . . TRBV7-9
TGCGCCAGCAGCTTGGCCGCCGGGAGTAGGGTCCAAGAGACCCAGTACTTC CASSLAAGSRVQETQYF TRBJ2-5 . . TRBV5-1
TGTGCCAGCAGTTCTCAGGGAGAGGGTCAGCCCCAGCATTTT CASSSQGEGQPQHF TRBJ1-5 . . TRBV6-5
TGTGCCAGCAGCTTAACGACAGGGAACACTGAAGCTTTCTTT CASSLTTGNTEAFF TRBJ1-1 . . TRBV7-3
TGCGCCAGCAGCTTGCCTATGGGCACTGAAGCTTTCTTT CASSLPMGTEAFF TRBJ1-1 . . TRBV5-1
TGTGCCAGCAGCTTCTGGGGCAGCGAGCAGTACTTC CASSFWGSEQYF TRBJ2-7 . . TRBV5-4
TGTGCCAGCAGCACCCACAGGGGCAATGAGCAGTTCTTC CASSTHRGNEQFF TRBJ2-1 TRBD1 . TRBV11-2
TGCGCCAGCAGCTTGGGTTCTAGCGGCTCCTACGAGCAGTACTTC CASSLGSSGSYEQYF TRBJ2-7 TRBD2 . TRBV5-1
TGTGCCAGCAGGTCAGGGCCCTACACTGAAGCTTTCTTT CASRSGPYTEAFF TRBJ1-1 . . TRBV6-6
TGTGCCAGCAGCCAAGCCTCGACCGGGACCCGGGGCTACACCTTC CASSQASTGTRGYTF TRBJ1-2 . . TRBV4-2
TGTGCCAGTAGTAGGGACAGGGGGCTAAATCAGCCCCAGCATTTT CASSRDRGLNQPQHF TRBJ1-5 TRBD1 . TRBV19
TGTGCCAGCAGCTTGGGGAGCAGGCCACCCTACGAGCAGTACTTC CASSLGSRPPYEQYF TRBJ2-7 . . TRBV7-8
TGTGCCAGCAGCTTAGGCGACAGGGCGAATCAGCCCCAGCATTTT CASSLGDRANQPQHF TRBJ1-5 TRBD1 . TRBV7-8
TGTGCCAGCAGTCATGTTACCTACAGGGAGGGCGAGCAGTACTTC CASSHVTYREGEQYF TRBJ2-7 . . TRBV27
TGTGCCAGCAGCCAACCGAGCTCCTACAATGAGCAGTTCTTC CASSQPSSYNEQFF TRBJ2-1 . . TRBV5-4
TGCGCCAGCAACCGAGGCGGGGGGTGGACAGATACGCAGTATTTT CASNRGGGWTDTQYF TRBJ2-3 TRBD2 . TRBV5-1
TGTGCCAGCAGCGGACAGGGCAATCCGACAGATACGCAGTATTTT CASSGQGNPTDTQYF TRBJ2-3 TRBD1 . TRBV11-2
TGTGCCACAAGCGTAGGACCGGGGGCTTTCTTT CATSVGPGAFF TRBJ1-1 . . TRBV19
TGTGCCTGGAGTGTACAGTGGCGGCCAATTTACAATGAGCAGTTCTTC CAWSVQWRPIYNEQFF TRBJ2-1 . few TRBV30
TGCGCCAGCAGTCCAAGACAGGGAAATGAAGATGGCTACACCTTC CASSPRQGNEDGYTF TRBJ1-2 TRBD1 . TRBV5-1
TGTGCCAGTACATTAAGGGGCGCAGATACGCAGTATTTT CASTLRGADTQYF TRBJ2-3 . . TRBV19
TGCAGCGTTGAGCTAACAGGACGGGAGACCCAGTACTTC CSVELTGRETQYF TRBJ2-5 . . TRBV29-1
TGCGCCAGCAGCCAAGATGTAAACAGGGGGATTTACAATGAGCAGTTCTTC CASSQDVNRGIYNEQFF TRBJ2-1 TRBD1 . TRBV4-3
TGTGCCAGCAGTCAGGACAGGGGGCAAGTTGGAGGCTACACCTTC CASSQDRGQVGGYTF TRBJ1-2 TRBD1 . TRBV7-9
TGTGCCAGCAGCTTGGGACCAAGCCATCAGCCCCAGCATTTT CASSLGPSHQPQHF TRBJ1-5 . . TRBV7-9
TGTGCCAGCGGTTACATAGAGACCCAGTACTTC CASGYIETQYF TRBJ2-5 . . TRBV2
TGCAGCGGGCGAAGGACAGATACGCAGTATTTT CSGRRTDTQYF TRBJ2-3 . . TRBV29-1
TGTGCCAGCAGCCTACTAGGGGACAGCAATGAAAAACTGTTTTTT CASSLLGDSNEKLFF TRBJ1-4 TRBD1 once TRBV7-9
TGCGCCAGCAGCTTGGCTGCCTACGAGCAGTACTTC CASSLAAYEQYF TRBJ2-7 . . TRBV5-1
TGCGCCAGCAGCTTGGACTTCTACACCGGGGAGCTGTTTTTT CASSLDFYTGELFF TRBJ2-2 . . TRBV5-1
TGTGCCAGCATGATCACCACGTCGGCTCTTGGCGAGCAGTACTTC CASMITTSALGEQYF TRBJ2-7 . few TRBV9
TGTGCCAGCAGCTCCCAGCGGCAGGTCCAAGAGACCCAGTACTTC CASSSQRQVQETQYF TRBJ2-5 . . TRBV5-4
TGTGCCAGCAGCCCGGATCGGCGAGCCTACGAGCAGTACTTC CASSPDRRAYEQYF TRBJ2-7 . . TRBV7-9
TGCGCCAGCAGCATGGGACAGTTATATGGCTACACCTTC CASSMGQLYGYTF TRBJ1-2 TRBD1 . TRBV4-1
TGTGCCAGTAACGATCCGGGACATCCATCGAGCTCCTACGAGCAGTACTTC CASNDPGHPSSSYEQYF TRBJ2-7 . . TRBV19
TGTGCCAGCAGCCAACAGGGACAGGGAACTAGCACAGATACGCAGTATTTT CASSQQGQGTSTDTQYF TRBJ2-3 TRBD1 . TRBV4-2
TGTGCCAGTAGTCCTCGGGACTCACGGTATGGCTACACCTTC CASSPRDSRYGYTF TRBJ1-2 . few TRBV19